These 19 T cell receptor beta chains originate from one sample sequenced in a study of CD8 T cells in ankylosing spondylitis. In TCRdb, the 5' RACE reads were re-called with MiXCR into one record per CDR3 protein. The table includes 120,000 or so distinct CDR3 sequences, about 13% detected once. Sequences were obtained from blood, either unsorted or a sorted T cell fraction (not recorded which). The receptors derive from a female donor with ankylosing spondylitis or in good health (not recorded which).

The chain couples TRBV2 to TRBJ2-5; D is unresolved. The germline CDR1 and CDR2 sequences are SNHLY and FYNNEI. The V end lost 3 bases, the J end lost 5 bases, and 13 bases lay between the germline ends. The length of the CDR3 is 14 residues. The CDR3 DNA reads as TGTGCCAGCAGTGACTTCGGCGGTGGGGAGACCCAGTACTTC. Translated: CASSDFGGGETQYF.

This clonotype has at least ten counts. The V call is TRBV20-1, the J call TRBJ1-6; 8 bases are a match to TRBD1. This CDR3 is 14 amino acids long. Per germline, CDR1 DFQATT and CDR2 SNEGSKA (reference sequence). The V segment lost 4 bases and the J segment 7 bases; nucleotides outside the gene matches: 6. The CDR3 DNA sequence: TGCAGTGCTAAGGGGGGACAGGAAAATTCACCCCTCCACTTT. This translates into CSAKGGQENSPLHF.

This clonotype showed up just a few times. The chain employs TRBV20-1 and TRBJ1-2; 11 bases agree with TRBD1. This CDR3 contains 14 residues. V shed 1 base, J shed 7 bases, and the junction held 5 bases outside the gene matches. Germline V gene sequence: CDR1 DFQATT, CDR2 SNEGSKA (reference sequence). The CDR3 DNA follows: TGCAGTGCTAGAGGTCGGACAGGGGGCACTGGCTACACCTTC. Translated, it gives CSARGRTGGTGYTF.

This clonotype was observed at least ten times. The chain uses TRBV6-1 and TRBJ2-1, with 15 bases matching TRBD2. J was trimmed by 3 bases and V by 6 bases; bases with no gene match: 6. CDR1 is MNHNS, CDR2 SASEGT, per germline. The CDR3 runs to 17 residues. Written as DNA, the CDR3 is TGTGCCAGCAGACGTGGGACTAGCGGGAGGTTCTACAATGAGCAGTTCTTC. It codes for CASRRGTSGRFYNEQFF.

V is TRBV5-1 and J is TRBJ1-2; D gene uncertain. CDR3 length: 14 residues. Looked up from germline, CDR1 is SGHRS and CDR2 is YFSETQ. V lost 2 bases and J lost 4, with 12 bases in between. CDR3 protein: CASSLRGGGYGYTF. In DNA form, the CDR3 reads TGCGCCAGCAGCTTACGAGGAGGCGGCTATGGCTACACCTTC.

This clonotype was detected many times. The gene calls are TRBV27 and TRBJ2-7; 10 bases are shared with TRBD1. CDR3 length: 15 residues. Germline V gene data show CDR1 as MNHEY and CDR2 as SMNVEV (reference sequence). Trimming at V came to 6 bases and at J to 2 bases, leaving 7 bases not matched to a gene. CDR3 bases: TGTGCCAGCAGCCAGGGGACAGGGGCAACCTACGAGCAGTACTTC. Translation: CASSQGTGATYEQYF.

As to this clonotype: A junction boundary mismatches the germline segment, possibly from a read error. The chain is built from TRBV15 and TRBJ2-1; 9 nucleotides align to TRBD1. This CDR3 region has 14 residues. CDR1 is LNHNV and CDR2 is YYDKDF in the germline V gene (reference sequence). The CDR3 reads CATSRDRGYNEQFF. CDR3 sequence (DNA): TGTGCCACCAGCCGAGACAGGGGGTACAATGAGCAGTTCTTC.

This clonotype showed up many times. The chain recombines TRBV29-1 with TRBJ2-7; the D is unclear. Trimming removed 6 bases at V and 4 bases at J, with 10 bases between. Germline CDR1 reads SQVTM; CDR2 reads ANQGSEA. The CDR3 is made up of 11 amino acids. CDR3 sequence reads: CSVGGSYEQYF. CDR3 sequence (DNA): TGCAGCGTGGGTGGATCATACGAGCAGTACTTC.

This chain connects TRBV20-1 to TRBJ2-5; 8 nucleotides line up with TRBD2. J was trimmed by 0 bases and V by 0 bases; bases with no gene match: 6. The CDR3 loop spans 16 amino acids. Germline V gene sequence: CDR1 DFQATT, CDR2 SNEGSKA (reference sequence). CDR3 loop: CSARDSAGEYQETQYF. As DNA, the CDR3 is TGCAGTGCTAGAGATTCAGCGGGGGAGTACCAAGAGACCCAGTACTTC.

There are many counts of this clonotype. The rearrangement links TRBV29-1 to TRBJ1-5; D unresolved. The length of the CDR3 is 12 residues. Trimming took 7 bases from V and 7 from J, leaving 14 bases between them. The V gene's germline CDR1 is SQVTM and CDR2 ANQGSEA. The CDR3 DNA reads TGCAGCGCGAAGTTACCTGGGCAGCCCCAGCATTTT. This gives the protein CSAKLPGQPQHF.

This clonotype was counted a few times. The chain carries TRBV5-1 and TRBJ2-5; possible D gene TRBD1, 5 bases. CDR1 and CDR2 from the germline V gene are SGHRS and YFSETQ. The germline V and J ends were trimmed by 0 bases and 2 bases, with 14 bases remaining between them. The CDR3 length is 16 residues. CDR3 sequence: CASSLALGQRQETQYF. The CDR3 bases are TGCGCCAGCAGCTTGGCCTTGGGGCAGAGACAAGAGACCCAGTACTTC. Looking up the rest from reference TRBV5-1 and TRBJ2-5 gives the full variable domain: KAGVTQTPRYLIKTRGQQVTLSCSPISGHRSVSWYQQTPGQGLQFLFEYFSETQRNKGNFPGRFSGRQFSNSRSEMNVSTLELGDSALYLCASSLALGQRQETQYFGPGTRLLVL.

Notes on this clonotype: A read error may be the cause here, since a much bigger clone is one base away. The CDR3 region is CSAGTSSNYDYTF. CDR3 in DNA: TGCAGTGCCGGGACAAGCAGTAACTATGACTACACCTTC. This rearrangement joins TRBV20-1 to TRBJ1-2, with D maybe TRBD1 (6 bases). CDR3 length: 13 residues. CDR1 DFQATT and CDR2 SNEGSKA come from the germline V gene (reference sequence).

The chain employs TRBV5-1 and TRBJ2-7, with 7 bases lining up with TRBD1. The CDR3 contains 19 residues. With 2 bases clipped from V and 1 base from J, the junction kept 18 bases outside the gene matches. Germline-derived CDR1 and CDR2 are SGHRS and YFSETQ. In nucleotides, the CDR3 is TGCGCCAGCAGCTTTGAGCCCCCCCGGGACAGAAGTTTTTCCTACGAGCAGTACTTC. Its protein is CASSFEPPRDRSFSYEQYF.

This clonotype showed up many times. This chain links TRBV15 with TRBJ2-3; no clear D. The V end lost 0 bases, the J end lost 8 bases, and 6 bases lay between the germline ends. CDR3 length: 12 residues. Germline lookup yields CDR1 LNHNV and CDR2 YYDKDF (reference sequence). DNA of the CDR3: TGTGCCACCAGCAGAGATTACGGTACGCAGTATTTT. This codes for CATSRDYGTQYF.

This clonotype came up a few times. The chain employs TRBV5-1 and TRBJ2-4; possibly TRBD1 for D (6 bases). Looked up from germline, CDR1 is SGHRS and CDR2 is YFSETQ. The V gene lost 0 bases and the J gene lost 6 bases, with 10 bases spanning the gap. The CDR3 spans 14 residues. This CDR3 is CASSLGGDINIQYF. CDR3 in DNA: TGCGCCAGCAGCTTGGGAGGGGACATAAACATTCAGTACTTC.

This clonotype showed up many times. This rearrangement joins TRBV10-3 to TRBJ1-2; D is possibly TRBD1 (6 bases). Between the trimmed V and J ends, which lost 0 bases and 2 bases, there was a span of 10 bases. This CDR3 has 15 amino acids. The germline V gene has CDR1 ENHRY and CDR2 SYGVKD. The DNA for the CDR3 is TGTGCCATCAGTGAGTCAAGGGGGATAAACTATGGCTACACCTTC. This encodes CAISESRGINYGYTF.

This chain joins TRBV20-1 and TRBJ2-7; the match to TRBD2 covers 10 bases. Germline loops: CDR1 DFQATT, CDR2 SNEGSKA (reference sequence). The junction had 6 bases not matched to a gene; V was cut back by 1 base and J by 0 bases. CDR3 length: 16 residues. DNA of the CDR3: TGCAGTGCTAGAGTTGGTGCTAGCGGGAGCTCCTACGAGCAGTACTTC. Its translation is CSARVGASGSSYEQYF.

This clonotype occurred a few times. This chain connects TRBV20-1 to TRBJ2-1; 10 nucleotides agree with TRBD2. CDR3 length equals 13 residues. J was trimmed by 5 bases and V by 6 bases; bases with no gene match: 4. Looked up from germline, CDR1 is DFQATT and CDR2 is SNEGSKA (reference sequence). This chain's CDR3 is CSATTSGHNEQFF. The CDR3 DNA is TGCAGTGCGACGACTAGCGGGCACAATGAGCAGTTCTTC.

With respect to this clonotype: This could be a read error, since a much larger clone is one nucleotide away. The rearrangement links TRBV9 to TRBJ2-3; 15 nucleotides match TRBD2. The trim removed 3 bases at V and 4 bases at J, leaving 6 bases unmatched. CDR1 and CDR2 from the germline V gene are SGDLS and YYNGEE. CDR3 length equals 17 residues. The CDR3 reads CASSAGGLAGGSDTQYF. The CDR3 bases are TGTGCCAGCAGCGCAGGAGGACTAGCGGGAGGGTCAGATACGCAGTATTTT.